Each of the 17 T cell receptor beta chains below was sequenced from the same sample in a study of blood T cells in healthy people across ages. A second PCR, run for about 7 to 11 cycles, used a sample-barcoded 5' primer plus a J-beta primer mix. TCRdb re-called the 5' RACE reads with MiXCR, one entry per CDR3 protein. The sample records roughly 800,000 distinct CDR3 sequences, 20% to 30% being singletons. These same data were also listed under a study on T cells of mothers and their children.

Sequenced: blood. The source is a boy aged 10-17 years in good health.

The V gene is TRBV7-2, the J gene TRBJ2-4; D is unclear. V dropped 6 bases and J dropped 0 bases, with 9 bases sitting between them. From germline, CDR1 is SGHTA and CDR2 FQGNSA. The CDR3 is made up of 14 amino acids. CDR3: CASREILAKNIQYF. Here the CDR3 DNA reads TGTGCCAGCAGAGAGATCCTAGCCAAAAACATTCAGTACTTC.

The chain combines TRBV27 with TRBJ2-5; D not resolved. Germline V lookup: CDR1 MNHEY, CDR2 SMNVEV (reference sequence). Trimming left V 5 bases short and J 0 bases short, with 13 bases between. This CDR3 spans 15 amino acids. The CDR3 DNA is TGTGCCAGCAGTGACTCTAGAGCGTACCAAGAGACCCAGTACTTC. Its translation: CASSDSRAYQETQYF.

This clonotype was detected only a few times. J is TRBJ1-6 and V is TRBV12-3 or TRBV12-4, with D hard to call. This CDR3 contains 16 residues. Trimming shortened V by 6 bases and J by 8 bases, and 20 bases separated the two germline ends. CDR3 DNA sequence: TGTGCCAGCAGCTGGGAAGGAGGCATGGGCGATTCACCCCTCCACTTT. Protein sequence: CASSWEGGMGDSPLHF.

The chain uses TRBV9 and TRBJ1-3; unclear D gene. From germline, CDR1 is SGDLS and CDR2 YYNGEE. The V gene lost 5 bases and the J gene lost 0 bases, with 15 bases spanning the gap. The CDR3 spans 16 residues. Here the CDR3 reads CASRPMGIGSGNTIYF. CDR3 bases: TGTGCCAGCAGGCCCATGGGGATAGGCTCTGGAAACACCATATATTTT. Full variable domain (missing parts from reference TRBV9 and TRBJ1-3): DSGVTQTPKHLITATGQRVTLRCSPRSGDLSVYWYQQSLDQGLQFLIQYYNGEERAKGNILERFSAQQFPDLHSELNLSSLELGDSALYFCASRPMGIGSGNTIYFGEGSWLTVV.

The CDR3 DNA follows: TGTGCCAGCAGCTCGTTTGGACAGGGTAAAAATGAAAAACTGTTTTTT. Translation: CASSSFGQGKNEKLFF. The J gene is TRBJ1-4, the V gene TRBV7-9; 8 nucleotides agree with TRBD1. Germline CDR1 is SEHNR and CDR2 is FQNEAQ (reference sequence). V was clipped by 4 bases and J by 5 bases; unmatched bases: 9. CDR3 size: 16 residues.

The rearrangement joins TRBV28 to TRBJ1-1, with D perhaps matching TRBD1 (5 bases). CDR1 MDHEN and CDR2 SYDVKM come from the germline V gene. The CDR3 totals 14 residues. The germline V and J ends were trimmed by 6 bases and 0 bases, with 11 bases remaining between them. The CDR3 loop is CASRRTSMNTEAFF. The CDR3 DNA follows: TGTGCCAGCAGAAGGACATCCATGAACACTGAAGCTTTCTTT.

The rearrangement joins TRBV7-6 to TRBJ2-5; D might be TRBD2 (5 bases). Germline CDR1 SGHVS, CDR2 FNYEAQ. The CDR3 consists of 14 residues. V lost 1 base and J lost 11, with 17 bases in between. CDR3 nucleotides: TGTGCCAGCAGCTTAGAGGCCCTGACTGGGGAGCAGTACTTC. It codes for CASSLEALTGEQYF.

There are a few counts of this clonotype. This rearrangement joins TRBV6-6 to TRBJ2-5, with TRBD2 as a possible D gene (6 bases). Germline-derived CDR1 and CDR2 are MNHNY and SVGAGI (reference sequence). This CDR3 has 14 amino acids. Trimming cost V 6 bases and J 5 bases, with 16 bases left between them. CDR3 sequence (DNA): TGTGCCAGCAGGCCCCCTAGGGAGGAGGAGACCCAGTACTTC. Translation: CASRPPREEETQYF.

The V gene is TRBV6-5, the J gene TRBJ1-3; D remains ambiguous. The CDR3 is 15 residues long. V gave up 6 bases and J gave up 7 bases, with 19 bases separating them. CDR1 is MNHEY, CDR2 SVGAGI, per germline. The CDR3 coding sequence is TGTGCCAGCAGGCCCGCTGGCACCTTAGGGAACACCATATATTTT. Protein product: CASRPAGTLGNTIYF.

The chain couples TRBV4-1 to TRBJ2-4; D possibly corresponds to TRBD2 (5 bases). The V gene lost 1 base and the J gene lost 10 bases, with 14 bases spanning the gap. CDR3 length equals 14 residues. Looked up from germline, CDR1 is MGHRA and CDR2 is YSYEKL. This CDR3 reads CASSQVSERGIQYF. The CDR3 coding sequence is TGCGCCAGCAGCCAAGTATCCGAAAGAGGGATTCAGTACTTC.

This clonotype turned up a few times. This rearrangement joins TRBV28 to TRBJ1-1; weak D call: TRBD1 (5 bases). V was trimmed by 2 bases and J by 5 bases, leaving 18 bases between them. Germline V gene lookup returns CDR1 MDHEN and CDR2 SYDVKM. The CDR3 contains 16 residues. The CDR3 nucleotides are TGTGCCAGCAGTTTAAATCCCGGGGCAGGCAGGACTGAAGCTTTCTTT. Translated: CASSLNPGAGRTEAFF.

The CDR3 region is CASSEARVEQYF. In nucleotides, the CDR3 is TGTGCCAGCAGTGAAGCGCGGGTCGAGCAGTACTTC. The chain has TRBV6-1 and TRBJ2-5; tentatively, D is TRBD2 (5 bases). The J call may be mistaken, given a closer DNA end match to TRBJ2-7. Germline CDR1 reads MNHNS; CDR2 reads SASEGT. The CDR3 consists of 12 residues.

The chain uses TRBV4-2 and TRBJ1-4; D ambiguous. CDR3 length: 14 amino acids. The V gene lost 4 bases and the J gene lost 8 bases, with 14 bases spanning the gap. In germline, CDR1 is LGHNA, CDR2 YNFKEQ. The CDR3 spells CASSPRPGPEKLFF. In DNA form, the CDR3 reads TGTGCCAGCAGCCCTCGTCCCGGGCCGGAAAAACTGTTTTTT.

The chain has TRBV3-1 and TRBJ2-5; 7 bases fit TRBD2. The CDR3 has 12 residues. Germline V gene sequence: CDR1 LGHDT, CDR2 YNNKEL (reference sequence). Trimming cost V 7 bases and J 5 bases; bases outside gene matches: 4. In DNA form, the CDR3 reads TGTGCCAGCACAAGCGGGGCTGAGACCCAGTACTTC. It is translated as CASTSGAETQYF.

The V and J genes are TRBV20-1 and TRBJ2-5; D unclear. V was trimmed by 6 bases and J by 4 bases, leaving 6 bases between them. This CDR3 is built from 10 residues. Germline CDR1 and CDR2: DFQATT and SNEGSKA (reference sequence). CDR3 loop: CSADGETQYF. The CDR3 DNA follows: TGCAGTGCAGACGGAGAGACCCAGTACTTC.

The chain has TRBV7-9 and TRBJ2-7, with D possibly matching TRBD2 (5 bases). Germline V lookup: CDR1 SEHNR, CDR2 FQNEAQ (reference sequence). Trimming shortened V by 6 bases and J by 5 bases, and 11 bases separated the two germline ends. The CDR3 runs to 12 residues. The CDR3 nucleotides read TGTGCCAGCAGTCTTTTAGCGAACGAGCAGTACTTC. Its translation: CASSLLANEQYF.

The rearrangement joins TRBV3-1 to TRBJ1-5; TRBD1 matches at 7 bases. The CDR3 covers 15 residues. V was clipped by 4 bases and J by 3 bases; unmatched bases: 6. The germline V gene has CDR1 LGHDT and CDR2 YNNKEL (reference sequence). CDR3 sequence (DNA): TGTGCCAGCAGCCGGGGCAGGGGGTACAATCAGCCCCAGCATTTT. Translating gives CASSRGRGYNQPQHF. Looking up the rest from reference TRBV3-1 and TRBJ1-5 gives the full variable domain: DTAVSQTPKYLVTQMGNDKSIKCEQNLGHDTMYWYKQDSKKFLKIMFSYNNKELIINETVPNRFSPKSPDKAHLNLHINSLELGDSAVYFCASSRGRGYNQPQHFGDGTRLSIL.